One sample yielded the 20 T cell receptor beta chains listed below, sequenced in a study of cytomegalovirus exposure and HLA in healthy donors. PCR involved 60 Vbeta and 13 Jbeta primers. Clones were sequenced by immunoSEQ multiplex PCR, and TCRdb holds only the in-frame ones, with some missing. The data include around 210,000 clones; the top ten clones carry about 1%. The sequenced sample was PBMCs. These receptors came from a girl aged 2 to 9 in good health and CMV-seropositive.

The genes are TRBV20-1 and TRBJ2-3, with D uncertain. Germline-derived CDR1 and CDR2 are DFQATT and SNEGSKA (reference sequence). Trimming cost V 4 bases and J 4 bases, with 6 bases left between them. This CDR3 has 11 residues. CDR3 residues: CSAKRADTQYF. In DNA form, the CDR3 reads TGCAGTGCTAAGCGAGCAGATACGCAGTATTTT.

The V and J genes are TRBV4-2 and TRBJ2-3; 11 nucleotides match TRBD2. Germline assignment: CDR1 LGHNA and CDR2 YNFKEQ. Trimming at V came to 0 bases and at J to 4 bases, leaving 0 bases not matched to a gene. The CDR3 runs to 15 residues. The CDR3 loop is CASSQELAGADTQYF. The CDR3 bases are TGTGCCAGCAGCCAAGAACTAGCGGGAGCAGATACGCAGTATTTT.

The chain combines TRBV7-3 with TRBJ1-3; 7 bases fit TRBD1. Germline assignment: CDR1 SGHTA and CDR2 FQGTGA. The CDR3 contains 14 residues. V trimming: 5 bases; J trimming: 4 bases; junction bases outside the gene matches: 5. The CDR3 loop is CASSTKQGGNTIYF. Written as DNA, the CDR3 is TGTGCCAGCAGCACAAAACAGGGGGGAAACACCATATATTTT.

This chain connects TRBV5-7 to TRBJ2-7, with a tentative D call TRBD1 (6 bases). TRBV5-7 has ORF status, its function being uncertain. The CDR3 covers 13 residues. V dropped 3 bases and J dropped 4 bases, with 11 bases sitting between them. The CDR3 DNA sequence: TGTGCCAGCAGCTGGACAGAGAGTTACGAGCAGTACTTC. This gives the protein CASSWTESYEQYF.

The chain is built from TRBV7-9 and TRBJ2-1; 15 bases are shared with TRBD2. The J segment lost 0 bases and the V segment lost 4 bases, leaving 7 bases of the junction unmatched. The V gene's germline CDR1 is SEHNR and CDR2 FQNEAQ (reference sequence). This CDR3 has 19 amino acids. The CDR3 DNA reads TGTGCCAGCAGCTCAAGGGGGACTAGCGGGAGGAGCTCCTACAATGAGCAGTTCTTC. Translated: CASSSRGTSGRSSYNEQFF.

V usage is TRBV27 and J usage is TRBJ1-1; TRBD1 might be the D (6 bases). Germline assignment: CDR1 MNHEY and CDR2 SMNVEV (reference sequence). V lost 8 bases, J lost 2 bases, and 15 bases lay in between. This CDR3 is built from 14 residues. DNA of the CDR3: TGTGCCAGCTCGCATCGGGGGGCCAACACTGAAGCTTTCTTT. This sequence encodes CASSHRGANTEAFF.

The V call is TRBV18, the J call TRBJ2-1; tentative D call: TRBD2 (6 bases). Trimming took off 3 bases at V and 2 bases at J, with 17 bases between the two ends. The CDR3 consists of 17 residues. Germline-derived CDR1 and CDR2 are KGHSH and LQKENI. In DNA, the CDR3 is TGTGCCAGCTCACCGCCCCACGGTAGCGGAGCCTACAATGAGCAGTTCTTC. Translated: CASSPPHGSGAYNEQFF.

The chain couples TRBV5-1 to TRBJ2-7; D gene uncertain. The CDR3 spans 13 residues. V lost 3 bases and J lost 0, with 7 bases in between. CDR1 is SGHRS and CDR2 is YFSETQ in the germline V gene. The CDR3 DNA follows: TGCGCCAGCAGCTATCCGGGCTCCTACGAGCAGTACTTC. This encodes CASSYPGSYEQYF.

V is TRBV7-2 and J is TRBJ2-1, with 7 nucleotides matching TRBD1. J gave up 9 bases and V 4 bases, and 18 bases lay outside the gene matches. CDR3 length equals 17 residues. Germline CDR1 reads SGHTA; CDR2 reads FQGNSA. CDR3 coding DNA: TGTGCCAGCAGCTCTTTTCTCACCGGCGCACAGGGGAGTGAGCAGTTCTTC. Its translation: CASSSFLTGAQGSEQFF.

This chain uses TRBV25-1 with TRBJ2-3; TRBD2 matches at 8 bases. The J segment lost 4 bases and the V segment lost 1 base, leaving 10 bases of the junction unmatched. The CDR3 spans 17 residues. Germline V lookup: CDR1 MGHDK, CDR2 SYGVNS. CDR3 nucleotide sequence: TGTGCCAGCAGTGAATCCCGATCAGCGGGAGTGCCAGATACGCAGTATTTT. Translating gives CASSESRSAGVPDTQYF.

The chain employs TRBV29-1 and TRBJ1-1, with 9 bases lining up with TRBD1. V dropped 8 bases and J dropped 0; count of bases not matched to a gene: 10. The germline gives CDR1 SQVTM, CDR2 ANQGSEA. CDR3 size: 15 residues. Written as DNA, the CDR3 is TGCAGCACAGGGGGGACAGGGAAGTTGAACACTGAAGCTTTCTTT. Translation: CSTGGTGKLNTEAFF.

The chain is built from TRBV5-1 and TRBJ2-7; 7 positions agree with TRBD2. CDR3 length equals 16 residues. CDR1 is SGHRS, CDR2 YFSETQ, per germline. V was clipped by 0 bases and J by 5 bases; unmatched bases: 11. CDR3 nucleotides: TGCGCCAGCAGCTTGGCCGGTTGGGAGGGTAGGGACGAGCAGTACTTC. Translating it yields CASSLAGWEGRDEQYF.

In nucleotides, the CDR3 is TGTGCCAGCGGACGACAGGGGTACCAGCCCCAGCATTTT. Protein: CASGRQGYQPQHF. This chain joins TRBV28 and TRBJ1-5; TRBD1 aligns across 8 bases. The ends lost 8 bases at V and 7 bases at J; junction bases unmatched: 7. In germline, CDR1 is MDHEN, CDR2 SYDVKM. The CDR3 covers 13 residues.

The chain uses TRBV28 and TRBJ1-2, with 8 bases lining up with TRBD1. V lost 6 bases and J lost 9; bases outside the gene matches: 9. Germline CDR1 and CDR2: MDHEN and SYDVKM. The CDR3 sequence is 13 residues long. CDR3 sequence reads: CASRQTGGPSYTF. As DNA, the CDR3 is TGTGCCAGCAGACAAACAGGGGGTCCAAGCTACACCTTC.

This chain links TRBV5-8 with TRBJ2-5; D not certain. Trimming stripped 7 bases from V and 5 bases from J, with 9 bases between. The CDR3 sequence is 11 residues long. Per the germline V gene, CDR1 is SGHTS and CDR2 is YDEGEE. The CDR3 spells CASALGETQYF. CDR3 coding DNA: TGTGCCAGCGCGTTGGGCGAGACCCAGTACTTC.

V usage is TRBV6-5 and J usage is TRBJ2-3, with 7 bases fitting TRBD2. V shed 2 bases and J 1 base; nucleotides not matched to a gene: 3. CDR1 and CDR2 from the germline V gene are MNHEY and SVGAGI. This CDR3 is 15 amino acids long. The CDR3 region is CASSYRAGRTDTQYF. DNA for the CDR3: TGTGCCAGCAGTTACAGAGCGGGACGCACAGATACGCAGTATTTT.

The chain joins TRBV6-1 to TRBJ2-7; 8 positions match TRBD1. Trimming removed 0 bases from V and 2 bases from J; junction bases left unmatched: 6. CDR1 and CDR2 (germline): MNHNS, SASEGT. The CDR3 spans 16 residues. The CDR3, as DNA: TGTGCCAGCAGTGAAGCTCCGGAGACAGGGGCCTACGAGCAGTACTTC. It specifies CASSEAPETGAYEQYF.

The chain recombines TRBV9 with TRBJ2-3; 11 nucleotides match TRBD2. CDR3 length: 16 amino acids. From germline, CDR1 is SGDLS and CDR2 YYNGEE. J was trimmed by 5 bases and V by 0 bases; bases with no gene match: 5. CDR3 loop: CASSVVAGGPRDTQYF. DNA for the CDR3: TGTGCCAGCAGCGTAGTAGCGGGAGGGCCAAGAGATACGCAGTATTTT. Combining the CDR3 with reference TRBV9 and TRBJ2-3 gives the whole variable domain DSGVTQTPKHLITATGQRVTLRCSPRSGDLSVYWYQQSLDQGLQFLIQYYNGEERAKGNILERFSAQQFPDLHSELNLSSLELGDSALYFCASSVVAGGPRDTQYFGPGTRLTVL.

As DNA, the CDR3 is TGTGCCAGCAGTCGGGACAGATCGAACACCGGGGAGCTGTTTTTT. Translated: CASSRDRSNTGELFF. The chain uses TRBV11-2 and TRBJ2-2, with 7 bases identical to TRBD1. J was trimmed by 0 bases and V by 6 bases; bases with no gene match: 4. The germline gives CDR1 SGHAT, CDR2 FQNNGV. CDR3 length: 15 amino acids.

The rearrangement links TRBV27 to TRBJ2-3, with TRBD2 as a possible D gene (6 bases). Germline CDR1 MNHEY, CDR2 SMNVEV (reference sequence). This CDR3 spans 15 amino acids. Trimming removed 6 bases from V and 2 bases from J, with 15 bases in between. This CDR3 is CASSGDSGFTDTQYF. CDR3 DNA sequence: TGTGCCAGCAGCGGAGATAGCGGCTTCACAGATACGCAGTATTTT.